These 25 T cell receptor beta chains share one sample of origin, sequenced in a study of CD4 T cells in relation to SARS-CoV-2 and coronaviruses. This table comes from immunoSEQ multiplex PCR, and its TCRdb copy is limited to in-frame clones, with some not included. The data show roughly 25,000 clones, roughly 73% seen once. Their antigen targets remain unknown. CD4+ T cells from unexposed donors were obtained before the COVID-19 pandemic (2011-2018). The cells were cultured for 9 to 11 days before CD4+ T cells were isolated. The sequenced material came from CD4+ T cells from PBMCs, cultured in vitro. These receptors all come from a human donor in good health.

J is TRBJ2-2 and V is TRBV6-2 or TRBV6-3; D might be TRBD2 (7 bases). This CDR3 is 15 amino acids long. Trimming removed 4 bases at V and 3 bases at J, with 12 bases between. CDR1 and CDR2 from the germline V gene are MNHEY and SVGEGT. CDR3 nucleotide sequence: TGTGCCAGCAGTTGGGGGGGGGCTGACACCGGGGAGCTGTTTTTT. Encoded protein: CASSWGGADTGELFF.

The chain is built from TRBV3-1 (or the pseudogene TRBV3-2) and TRBJ2-7; 7 bases are a match to TRBD1. With 3 bases clipped from V and 1 base from J, the junction kept 6 bases outside the gene matches. Germline V gene sequence: CDR1 LGHDT, CDR2 YNNKEL (reference sequence). This CDR3 contains 15 residues. The CDR3 region has the DNA TGTGCCAGCAGCCATGGGACAGCCGTTTCCTACGAGCAGTACTTC. It translates to CASSHGTAVSYEQYF.

The rearrangement joins TRBV7-3 to TRBJ2-2, with D maybe TRBD2 (6 bases). V lost 5 bases to trimming and J lost 7 bases, with 17 bases between them. This CDR3 has 15 amino acids. Germline CDR1 and CDR2: SGHTA and FQGTGA. The CDR3 DNA is TGTGCCAGCAGCGCCGCGGGGCGGCCCGGCGGGGAGCTGTTTTTT. It specifies CASSAAGRPGGELFF.

In its sample, this clone was seen once. The rearrangement joins TRBV2 to TRBJ2-2; 7 bases are shared with TRBD2. V lost 5 bases to trimming and J lost 1 base; unmatched junction nucleotides: 7. The CDR3 runs to 16 residues. Germline loops: CDR1 SNHLY, CDR2 FYNNEI. The CDR3 bases are TGTGCCAGCAGTCCTGGGACTACTCAGAACACCGGGGAGCTGTTTTTT. This translates into CASSPGTTQNTGELFF.

CDR3 nucleotides: TGCGCCAGCAGCTTGGGAGGGTATAATTCACCCCTCCACTTT. Translated: CASSLGGYNSPLHF. The rearrangement links TRBV5-1 to TRBJ1-6; no firm D call. Germline CDR1 SGHRS, CDR2 YFSETQ. The CDR3 runs to 14 residues. Trimming took off 0 bases at V and 4 bases at J, with 5 bases between the two ends.

The chain carries TRBV7-2 and TRBJ2-1, with TRBD2 matching over 7 bases. The trim removed 4 bases at V and 10 bases at J, leaving 13 bases unmatched. Germline loops: CDR1 SGHTA, CDR2 FQGNSA. The CDR3 length is 15 residues. CDR3 region: CASSSSGDIPQEQFF. CDR3 bases: TGTGCCAGCAGCTCAAGCGGGGATATCCCACAGGAGCAGTTCTTC.

This chain uses TRBV10-3 with TRBJ2-7; D possibly corresponds to TRBD1 (6 bases). Germline-derived CDR1 and CDR2 are ENHRY and SYGVKD. The length of the CDR3 is 12 residues. The V end was cut by 2 bases, the J end by 7 bases, with 9 bases between. The CDR3 coding sequence is TGTGCCATCAGTGAGCCTCAGGGGGAGCAGTACTTC. This encodes CAISEPQGEQYF.

The V gene is TRBV4-3, the J gene TRBJ2-2, with 14 bases identical to TRBD2. Per the germline V gene, CDR1 is LGHNA and CDR2 is YSLEER. V shed 4 bases and J 0 bases; nucleotides not matched to a gene: 10. This CDR3 is 20 amino acids long. The CDR3 nucleotides read TGCGCCAGCAGCCGGAGAGGACTAGCGGGAGGCAACGCGAACACCGGGGAGCTGTTTTTT. It codes for CASSRRGLAGGNANTGELFF.

The V call is TRBV29-1, the J call TRBJ1-2; 8 nucleotides agree with TRBD1. Germline values: CDR1 SQVTM, CDR2 ANQGSEA. The junction had 1 base not matched to a gene; V was cut back by 6 bases and J by 1 base. The CDR3 sequence is 12 residues long. DNA for the CDR3: TGCAGCGTAGACAGGGGTAACTATGGCTACACCTTC. Protein sequence: CSVDRGNYGYTF.

The chain joins TRBV3-1 (or the pseudogene TRBV3-2) to TRBJ2-7, with 10 bases identical to TRBD1. The CDR3 contains 15 residues. CDR1 and CDR2 from the germline V gene are LGHDT and YNNKEL (reference sequence). Trimming cost V 0 bases and J 2 bases; bases outside gene matches: 1. Here the CDR3 reads CASSQDGTGAYEQYF. The CDR3 nucleotides are TGTGCCAGCAGCCAAGACGGGACAGGGGCCTACGAGCAGTACTTC.

This clone was found once. The rearrangement joins TRBV6-2 or TRBV6-3 to TRBJ2-1, with TRBD1 matching 10 bases. Germline CDR1 is MNHEY and CDR2 is SVGEGT. The CDR3 is 15 residues long. The trim removed 4 bases at V and 6 bases at J, leaving 6 bases unmatched. The CDR3 nucleotides are TGTGCCAGCAGTTGGGGGACAGGGGTCGCCAATGAGCAGTTCTTC. Its protein is CASSWGTGVANEQFF.

The chain is built from TRBV21-1 and TRBJ1-3. TRBV21-1 is a known pseudogene. This CDR3 has 18 residues. The DNA for the CDR3 is TGTGCCAGCAGCAAAGCGCCCGTGGCCCCTTACTCGGGAAACACCATATATTTT. Residues: CASSKAPVAPYSGNTIYF.

This sequence joins TRBV3-1 (or the pseudogene TRBV3-2) and TRBJ1-5; D remains unclear. Per germline, CDR1 LGHDT and CDR2 YNNKEL (reference sequence). V gave up 1 base and J gave up 3 bases, with 10 bases separating them. The CDR3 spans 15 residues. CDR3 loop: CASSQGLQPNQPQHF. The CDR3 DNA is TGTGCCAGCAGCCAAGGGTTACAGCCCAATCAGCCCCAGCATTTT.

The chain has TRBV13 and TRBJ1-4; a possible D gene is TRBD1 (6 bases). Germline CDR1 and CDR2: PRHDT and FYEKMQ (reference sequence). V lost 0 bases and J lost 14, with 10 bases in between. The CDR3 spans 12 residues. The CDR3 bases are TGTGCCAGCAGCTTAGGCAACAGGGTCCTGTTTTTT. Encoded protein: CASSLGNRVLFF.

This chain connects TRBV6-5 to TRBJ2-3, with TRBD2 identical over 7 bases. CDR3 size: 14 residues. Germline CDR1 MNHEY, CDR2 SVGAGI. Trimming took 6 bases from V and 6 from J; bases not matched to a gene: 9. DNA of the CDR3: TGTGCCAGCAGGGGGGGGGAACTAGGGGATACGCAGTATTTT. Translation gives CASRGGELGDTQYF.

The chain has TRBV7-8 and TRBJ1-5; 7 bases agree with TRBD1. Germline V gene sequence: CDR1 SGHVS, CDR2 FQNEAQ. This CDR3 has 16 residues. J was trimmed by 6 bases and V by 4 bases; bases with no gene match: 12. CDR3 nucleotide sequence: TGTGCCAGCAGCTCAGAGGACAGGTTGATTCGTCAGCCCCAGCATTTT. This encodes CASSSEDRLIRQPQHF.

The genes are TRBV18 and TRBJ1-2; the match to TRBD1 covers 7 bases. Germline CDR1 KGHSH, CDR2 LQKENI. The CDR3 runs to 17 residues. V trimming: 2 bases; J trimming: 3 bases; junction bases outside the gene matches: 12. The CDR3: CASSPDAGTDRYYGYTF. DNA of the CDR3: TGTGCCAGCTCACCAGATGCCGGGACAGACCGATACTATGGCTACACCTTC.

In this sample, this clone turned up a few times. V usage is TRBV7-2 and J usage is TRBJ1-2; the D gene is possibly TRBD1 (5 bases). V was trimmed by 1 base and J by 5 bases, leaving 14 bases between them. The CDR3 totals 15 residues. Germline CDR1 reads SGHTA; CDR2 reads FQGNSA. CDR3 sequence reads: CASSLGPRAGYGYTF. In DNA, the CDR3 is TGTGCCAGCAGCTTAGGCCCCAGGGCGGGGTATGGCTACACCTTC.

The rearrangement joins TRBV7-2 to TRBJ1-2; D unclear. The CDR3 spans 17 residues. The germline V and J ends were trimmed by 4 bases and 0 bases, with 18 bases remaining between them. Per the germline V gene, CDR1 is SGHTA and CDR2 is FQGNSA. The CDR3 sequence is CASSSERFTLPNYGYTF. CDR3 bases: TGTGCCAGCAGCTCTGAGCGATTCACGCTTCCTAACTATGGCTACACCTTC.

The chain employs TRBV11-2 and TRBJ1-1, with D possibly matching TRBD1 (6 bases). Germline CDR1 SGHAT, CDR2 FQNNGV. V was trimmed by 6 bases and J by 5 bases, leaving 19 bases between them. There are 15 residues in the CDR3. CDR3: CASRQGWLGGTEAFF. In nucleotides, the CDR3 is TGTGCCAGCAGACAGGGTTGGCTAGGGGGTACTGAAGCTTTCTTT.

This clone occurred a few times. This chain links TRBV7-2 with TRBJ2-7; a weak D match, TRBD2 (6 bases). V lost 6 bases, J lost 6 bases, and 18 bases lay in between. The germline CDR1 and CDR2 sequences are SGHTA and FQGNSA. The CDR3 is 14 amino acids. Here the CDR3 DNA reads TGTGCCAGCAGTTCTCCAGGGAGGCCACCCGAGCAGTACTTC. Translated, it gives CASSSPGRPPEQYF.

The gene calls are TRBV7-9 and TRBJ1-1, with no clear D. The V gene lost 2 bases and the J gene lost 7 bases, with 11 bases spanning the gap. CDR1 SEHNR and CDR2 FQNEAQ come from the germline V gene (reference sequence). The CDR3 contains 13 residues. CDR3 protein: CASSLIWAREAFF. The CDR3 DNA sequence: TGTGCCAGCAGCTTAATCTGGGCCCGTGAAGCTTTCTTT.

A few counts support this clone. The chain couples TRBV6-6 to TRBJ2-7, with 9 nucleotides matching TRBD2. Germline trimming cut 5 bases from V and 2 bases from J; bases unmatched to any gene: 4. CDR3 length: 14 residues. The germline V gene encodes CDR1 MNHNY and CDR2 SVGAGI (reference sequence). The chain's CDR3 is CASSPLAGAYEQYF. CDR3 bases: TGTGCCAGCAGTCCCTTAGCGGGAGCCTACGAGCAGTACTTC.

The CDR3 DNA sequence: TGTGCCAGCAGCTTAGTGGGGCTGGACACCGGGGAGCTGTTTTTT. This codes for CASSLVGLDTGELFF. The chain uses TRBV11-2 and TRBJ2-2; perhaps TRBD1 as D (5 bases). The CDR3 runs 15 residues. Germline lookup yields CDR1 SGHAT and CDR2 FQNNGV. The V end was cut by 1 base, the J end by 3 bases, with 9 bases between. Complete variable domain (other parts from reference TRBV11-2 and TRBJ2-2): EAGVAQSPRYKIIEKRQSVAFWCNPISGHATLYWYQQILGQGPKLLIQFQNNGVVDDSQLPKDRFSAERLKGVDSTLKIQPAKLEDSAVYLCASSLVGLDTGELFFGEGSRLTVL.

The genes are TRBV6-2 or TRBV6-3 and TRBJ2-5; D is ambiguous. V gave up 3 bases and J gave up 2 bases, with 13 bases separating them. The germline V gene encodes CDR1 MNHEY and CDR2 SVGEGT. The CDR3 sequence is 15 residues long. The CDR3 region has the DNA TGTGCCAGCAGTTATGCAAGACCTGATCAAGAGACCCAGTACTTC. It specifies CASSYARPDQETQYF.